Listed here are 22 T cell receptor beta chains from one sample, sequenced in a study of T cell responses to AZD1222 COVID-19 vaccine. Clones were sequenced by immunoSEQ multiplex PCR, and TCRdb holds only the in-frame ones, with some missing. The table shows roughly 140,000 clones, with about nine tenths occurring only once. The sample in question was peripheral blood, obtained 28 days after the second AZD1222 dose. Receptor source: an adult who received the AZD1222 COVID-19 vaccine.

The chain employs TRBV9 and TRBJ1-5; D remains ambiguous. Germline V lookup: CDR1 SGDLS, CDR2 YYNGEE. V dropped 0 bases and J dropped 5 bases, with 12 bases sitting between them. There are 15 residues in the CDR3. The CDR3 DNA reads as TGTGCCAGCAGCGTAGGACCCGGGTTTGATCAGCCCCAGCATTTT. Translation gives CASSVGPGFDQPQHF. Full variable domain (missing parts from reference TRBV9 and TRBJ1-5): DSGVTQTPKHLITATGQRVTLRCSPRSGDLSVYWYQQSLDQGLQFLIQYYNGEERAKGNILERFSAQQFPDLHSELNLSSLELGDSALYFCASSVGPGFDQPQHFGDGTRLSIL.

This chain joins TRBV20-1 and TRBJ2-1; TRBD2 agrees at 9 bases. The V gene's germline CDR1 is DFQATT and CDR2 SNEGSKA (reference sequence). The CDR3 extends over 17 amino acids. The trim removed 6 bases at V and 7 bases at J, leaving 19 bases unmatched. This CDR3 reads CSASQASGALWLNEQFF. CDR3 nucleotides: TGCAGTGCCAGTCAGGCTAGCGGGGCGCTCTGGCTTAATGAGCAGTTCTTC.

To note about this clone: An end of the junction does not agree with germline; a read error may underlie this. This chain joins TRBV2 and TRBJ1-4, with D perhaps TRBD1 (6 bases). Germline V gene sequence: CDR1 SNHLY, CDR2 FYNNEI. The CDR3 runs 14 residues. The CDR3 region has the DNA TGTGCCAGCAGTAATAACAGGGAATGGATCTTGCGCTCTTTT. It specifies CASSNNREWILRSF.

The J gene is TRBJ1-1, the V gene TRBV6-2 or TRBV6-3; 7 positions agree with TRBD1. This CDR3 has 13 residues. V was pared by 6 bases and J by 6 bases, with 7 bases of the junction left unmatched. CDR1 and CDR2 (germline): MNHEY, SVGEGT. CDR3 sequence reads: CASRYRGVAEAFF. The CDR3 DNA reads TGTGCCAGCAGATACAGGGGCGTCGCTGAAGCTTTCTTT.

The chain has TRBV7-9 and TRBJ1-4, with D tentatively TRBD1 (6 bases). The CDR3 consists of 15 residues. Looked up from germline, CDR1 is SEHNR and CDR2 is FQNEAQ (reference sequence). Trimming took off 5 bases at V and 4 bases at J, with 14 bases between the two ends. As DNA, the CDR3 is TGTGCCAGCAGCCCAGACAGGCTGATTAATGAAAAACTGTTTTTT. Translating gives CASSPDRLINEKLFF.

J is TRBJ1-5 and V is TRBV5-5; D is ambiguous. The CDR3 extends over 13 amino acids. Between the trimmed V and J ends, which lost 4 bases and 0 bases, there was a span of 5 bases. Germline values: CDR1 SGHKS, CDR2 YYEKEE (reference sequence). CDR3 sequence reads: CASSRSSNQPQHF. The CDR3 DNA follows: TGTGCCAGCAGCCGGAGTAGCAATCAGCCCCAGCATTTT.

V is TRBV30 and J is TRBJ1-2, with D perhaps matching TRBD1 (5 bases). V dropped 3 bases and J dropped 2 bases, with 10 bases sitting between them. CDR1 and CDR2 from the germline V gene are GTSNPN and SVGIG (reference sequence). This CDR3 region has 13 residues. CDR3 sequence reads: CAWSRQMNYGYTF. CDR3 DNA sequence: TGTGCCTGGAGCCGACAGATGAACTATGGCTACACCTTC.

This sequence joins TRBV5-6 and TRBJ2-7, with TRBD2 matching 9 bases. The CDR3 runs 16 residues. After removal of 5 bases from V and 0 bases from J, the junction contained 9 bases not matched to a gene. Germline loops: CDR1 SGHDT, CDR2 YYEEEE. The CDR3 loop reads CASRVLAGPSSYEQYF. Here the CDR3 DNA reads TGTGCCAGCAGGGTACTAGCGGGTCCTAGCTCCTACGAGCAGTACTTC. Combining the CDR3 with reference TRBV5-6 and TRBJ2-7 gives the whole variable domain DAGVTQSPTHLIKTRGQQVTLRCSPKSGHDTVSWYQQALGQGPQFIFQYYEEEERQRGNFPDRFSGHQFPNYSSELNVNALLLGDSALYLCASRVLAGPSSYEQYFGPGTRLTVT.

This clone was counted once. The V and J genes are TRBV5-6 and TRBJ1-5; tentative D call: TRBD1 (5 bases). The V gene lost 0 bases and the J gene lost 5 bases, with 15 bases spanning the gap. Germline V CDR1 and CDR2: SGHDT, YYEEEE. CDR3 length: 16 residues. The CDR3 DNA reads as TGTGCCAGCAGCTTGGCGGGAGGGGTAGGTGATCAGCCCCAGCATTTT. Translated, it gives CASSLAGGVGDQPQHF.

The gene calls are TRBV19 and TRBJ2-7, with D possibly called TRBD1 or TRBD2 (6 bases each). The V end lost 6 bases, the J end lost 6 bases, and 15 bases lay between the germline ends. CDR3 length: 13 amino acids. In germline, CDR1 is LNHDA, CDR2 SQIVND (reference sequence). The CDR3, as DNA: TGTGCCAGTAGGACAGGAGGGTTAGGCGAGCAGTACTTC. Protein sequence: CASRTGGLGEQYF.

This chain joins TRBV7-8 and TRBJ1-4; D not certain. The CDR3 is 14 residues long. V lost 1 base, J lost 11 bases, and 14 bases lay in between. The germline V gene encodes CDR1 SGHVS and CDR2 FQNEAQ. The CDR3 loop is CASSLDGLRGKLFF. CDR3 coding DNA: TGTGCCAGCAGCTTAGACGGGCTCCGCGGGAAACTGTTTTTT.

This clone was seen only once. The chain links TRBV28 to TRBJ1-2, with D perhaps matching TRBD1 (6 bases). This CDR3 has 16 amino acids. The ends were cut back, 5 bases at V and 0 bases at J, with 16 bases in the middle. CDR1 is MDHEN and CDR2 is SYDVKM in the germline V gene. This chain's CDR3 is CASSLPGTQANYGYTF. The CDR3 DNA follows: TGTGCCAGCAGTCTACCCGGGACACAAGCTAACTATGGCTACACCTTC.

The J gene is TRBJ1-1, the V gene TRBV4-3; D is undetermined. Trimming removed 0 bases at V and 5 bases at J, with 10 bases between. The CDR3 extends over 14 amino acids. CDR1 and CDR2 from the germline V gene are LGHNA and YSLEER. As DNA, the CDR3 is TGCGCCAGCAGCCAAGATAGTTGGGATACTGAAGCTTTCTTT. It codes for CASSQDSWDTEAFF.

The chain carries TRBV6-1 and TRBJ1-5; possible D gene TRBD1, 5 bases. The ends were cut back, 2 bases at V and 7 bases at J, with 12 bases in the middle. In germline, CDR1 is MNHNS, CDR2 SASEGT. CDR3 size: 14 residues. The CDR3 sequence is CASSEQGAIQPQHF. CDR3 nucleotide sequence: TGTGCCAGCAGTGAACAAGGGGCCATCCAGCCCCAGCATTTT.

The chain uses TRBV7-6 and TRBJ2-3; TRBD2 matches 9 bases. Germline V gene data show CDR1 as SGHVS and CDR2 as FNYEAQ. J gave up 2 bases and V 1 base, and 4 bases lay outside the gene matches. This CDR3 is 16 amino acids long. The CDR3 sequence: CASSLELAGTTDTQYF. CDR3 in DNA: TGTGCCAGCAGCTTAGAACTAGCGGGTACCACAGATACGCAGTATTTT.

This clone was seen once. The chain employs TRBV4-2 and TRBJ1-4, with D hard to call. This CDR3 has 15 residues. Germline CDR1 LGHNA, CDR2 YNFKEQ. Trimming shortened V by 2 bases and J by 5 bases, and 12 bases separated the two germline ends. The CDR3 DNA follows: TGTGCCAGCAGCCAATCCGGGCAGCAGAATGAAAAACTGTTTTTT. Its protein product is CASSQSGQQNEKLFF.

The J gene is TRBJ2-5, the V gene TRBV18; D unclear. Germline V gene sequence: CDR1 KGHSH, CDR2 LQKENI. V lost 3 bases and J lost 0, with 5 bases in between. CDR3 length: 13 residues. As DNA, the CDR3 is TGTGCCAGCTCACCGCTGTACCAAGAGACCCAGTACTTC. Translation gives CASSPLYQETQYF.

The V call is TRBV2, the J call TRBJ2-7; 7 bases are a match to TRBD1. This CDR3 is built from 14 residues. The V gene's germline CDR1 is SNHLY and CDR2 FYNNEI. V shed 3 bases and J 3 bases; nucleotides not matched to a gene: 5. CDR3 loop: CASSETGIGYEQYF. CDR3 coding DNA: TGTGCCAGCAGTGAGACAGGGATCGGCTACGAGCAGTACTTC. Full variable domain (rest looked up from reference TRBV2 and TRBJ2-7): EPEVTQTPSHQVTQMGQEVILRCVPISNHLYFYWYRQILGQKVEFLVSFYNNEISEKSEIFDDQFSVERPDGSNFTLKIRSTKLEDSAMYFCASSETGIGYEQYFGPGTRLTVT.

DNA of the CDR3: TGTGCCAGCCGACTAGCGGGAGGGTACCAGGCAGATACGCAGTATTTT. This codes for CASRLAGGYQADTQYF. This chain uses TRBV11-1 with TRBJ2-3; 14 nucleotides agree with TRBD2. The CDR3 has 16 residues. Germline CDR1 SGHAT, CDR2 FQDESV (reference sequence). The J segment lost 4 bases and the V segment lost 8 bases, leaving 8 bases of the junction unmatched.

The V gene is TRBV5-1, the J gene TRBJ1-6; D is unresolved. CDR1 is SGHRS and CDR2 is YFSETQ in the germline V gene. Trimming stripped 3 bases from V and 0 bases from J, with 4 bases between. CDR3 length: 14 amino acids. As DNA, the CDR3 is TGCGCCAGCAGCTCAACCTCCTATAATTCACCCCTCCACTTT. Translation gives CASSSTSYNSPLHF.

The chain links TRBV15 to TRBJ1-2; no definite D call. V was trimmed by 3 bases and J by 3 bases, leaving 14 bases between them. Per germline, CDR1 LNHNV and CDR2 YYDKDF (reference sequence). The length of the CDR3 is 15 residues. DNA of the CDR3: TGTGCCACCAGCAGGGAACCTTTGTCTGACTATGGCTACACCTTC. Amino acid sequence: CATSREPLSDYGYTF.

The J gene is TRBJ2-7, the V gene TRBV5-4; weak D call: TRBD1 (6 bases). CDR3 length: 15 residues. The germline CDR1 and CDR2 sequences are SGHNT and YYREEE (reference sequence). Deletions cut 2 bases from V and 0 bases from J, with 12 bases between. CDR3 DNA sequence: TGTGCCAGCAGCTTTGGGGGCATGAGCTCCTACGAGCAGTACTTC. It codes for CASSFGGMSSYEQYF.